These T cell receptor beta chains were read from a single sample in a study of a mutant IDH1 vaccine in newly diagnosed glioma. Repertoires were generated with immunoSEQ multiplex PCR, while TCRdb's copy carries only in-frame clones and drops some. This sample has approximately 54,000 clones, with approximately 81% found just once. Source: PBMCs, taken from a glioma patient treated with radiotherapy, temozolomide or both. The receptor source for this set is a man younger than 35 with glioma. The CDR3 runs from the conserved cysteine through the conserved F or W. D genes are given only for firm matches. Not all rows give a size; the values are once, few, many and, for expanded clones, a class.

D gene: NA
J gene: TRBJ2-5
V gene: TRBV30
clone size: NA
CDR3 protein: CAWSVGTVETQYF
CDR3 DNA: TGTGCCTGGAGTGTCGGAACAGTAGAGACCCAGTACTTC

D gene: NA
J gene: TRBJ2-7
V gene: TRBV4-2
clone size: NA
CDR3 protein: CASSQEAAVRYF
CDR3 DNA: TGTGCCAGCAGCCAAGAGGCCGCCGTGCGGTACTTC

D gene: TRBD1
J gene: TRBJ1-1
V gene: TRBV29-1
clone size: NA
CDR3 protein: CSAEDGDSTEAFF
CDR3 DNA: TGCAGCGCTGAGGATGGGGACAGCACTGAAGCTTTCTTT

D gene: NA
J gene: TRBJ1-2
V gene: TRBV7-9
clone size: NA
CDR3 protein: CASSPLWTHYGYTF
CDR3 DNA: TGTGCCAGCAGCCCACTGTGGACCCACTATGGCTACACCTTC

D gene: NA
J gene: TRBJ2-2
V gene: TRBV4-3
clone size: NA
CDR3 protein: CASSQDVLSQSVAGELFF
CDR3 DNA: TGCGCCAGCAGCCAAGACGTATTATCGCAGAGCGTAGCCGGGGAGCTGTTTTTT

D gene: NA
J gene: TRBJ2-2
V gene: TRBV10-3
clone size: NA
CDR3 protein: CAISETGWTGELFF
CDR3 DNA: TGTGCCATCAGTGAAACTGGGTGGACCGGGGAGCTGTTTTTT

D gene: NA
J gene: TRBJ1-3
V gene: TRBV19
clone size: NA
CDR3 protein: CASTKGSGNTIYF
CDR3 DNA: TGTGCCAGTACGAAAGGCTCTGGAAACACCATATATTTT

D gene: NA
J gene: TRBJ2-3
V gene: TRBV4-2
clone size: NA
CDR3 protein: CASSQERGVADTQYF
CDR3 DNA: TGTGCCAGCAGCCAAGAAAGAGGGGTGGCAGATACGCAGTATTTT

D gene: TRBD2
J gene: TRBJ2-7
V gene: TRBV12-5
clone size: NA
CDR3 protein: CASGGGDEQYF
CDR3 DNA: TGTGCTAGTGGCGGGGGGGACGAGCAGTACTTC

D gene: TRBD1
J gene: TRBJ2-2
V gene: TRBV19
clone size: NA
CDR3 protein: CASSTWTGNTGELFF
CDR3 DNA: TGTGCCAGTAGCACCTGGACAGGGAACACCGGGGAGCTGTTTTTT

D gene: NA
J gene: TRBJ1-5
V gene: TRBV11-2
clone size: NA
CDR3 protein: CASSLQYDQPQHF
CDR3 DNA: TGTGCCAGCAGCCTACAGTATGATCAGCCCCAGCATTTT

D gene: NA
J gene: TRBJ2-1
V gene: TRBV6-5
clone size: NA
CDR3 protein: CASSYSGPGYNEQFF
CDR3 DNA: TGTGCCAGCAGTTACTCTGGCCCGGGGTACAATGAGCAGTTCTTC

D gene: NA
J gene: TRBJ1-5
V gene: TRBV2
clone size: NA
CDR3 protein: CASRDSNQPQHF
CDR3 DNA: TGTGCCAGCAGGGACAGCAATCAGCCCCAGCATTTT

D gene: TRBD1
J gene: TRBJ1-5
V gene: TRBV4-3
clone size: NA
CDR3 protein: CASSQRQGDQPQHF
CDR3 DNA: TGCGCCAGCAGCCAACGACAGGGTGATCAGCCCCAGCATTTT

D gene: TRBD1
J gene: TRBJ2-7
V gene: TRBV9
clone size: once
CDR3 protein: CASSPQGAYEQYF
CDR3 DNA: TGTGCCAGCAGCCCTCAGGGGGCCTACGAGCAGTACTTC

D gene: NA
J gene: TRBJ1-1
V gene: TRBV6-1
clone size: NA
CDR3 protein: CASSVQGGTEAFF
CDR3 DNA: TGTGCCAGCAGTGTCCAGGGAGGCACTGAAGCTTTCTTT

D gene: NA
J gene: TRBJ2-7
V gene: TRBV11-2
clone size: NA
CDR3 protein: CASSLGTGTYEQYF
CDR3 DNA: TGTGCCAGCAGCTTAGGGACCGGGACCTACGAGCAGTACTTC

D gene: TRBD1
J gene: TRBJ2-5
V gene: TRBV9
clone size: NA
CDR3 protein: CASSPRDRAQETQYF
CDR3 DNA: TGTGCCAGCAGCCCCCGGGACAGAGCCCAAGAGACCCAGTACTTC

D gene: NA
J gene: TRBJ2-2
V gene: TRBV5-6
clone size: NA
CDR3 protein: CASSFAGLAELFF
CDR3 DNA: TGTGCCAGCAGCTTTGCGGGATTGGCGGAGCTGTTTTTT

D gene: NA
J gene: TRBJ1-1
V gene: TRBV6-5
clone size: NA
CDR3 protein: CASSLDTLARAFF
CDR3 DNA: TGTGCCAGCAGTTTGGACACGCTGGCAAGAGCTTTCTTT

D gene: NA
J gene: TRBJ1-2
V gene: TRBV4-2
clone size: NA
CDR3 protein: CASSQAGGYTF
CDR3 DNA: TGTGCCAGCAGCCAAGCCGGCGGCTACACCTTC

D gene: TRBD1
J gene: TRBJ1-5
V gene: TRBV10-2
clone size: NA
CDR3 protein: CASQIGTGGNQPQHF
CDR3 DNA: TGCGCCAGCCAAATAGGGACAGGGGGCAATCAGCCCCAGCATTTT

D gene: TRBD1
J gene: TRBJ1-1
V gene: TRBV29-1
clone size: once
CDR3 protein: CSASGGAFTEAFF
CDR3 DNA: TGCAGCGCCTCAGGGGGCGCTTTCACTGAAGCTTTCTTT

D gene: NA
J gene: TRBJ2-5
V gene: TRBV9
clone size: NA
CDR3 protein: CASSVGQKETQYF
CDR3 DNA: TGTGCCAGCAGCGTCGGACAGAAAGAGACCCAGTACTTC

D gene: TRBD2
J gene: TRBJ2-1
V gene: TRBV5-5
clone size: NA
CDR3 protein: CASSLTSGSSYNEQFF
CDR3 DNA: TGTGCCAGCAGCTTAACTAGCGGGAGCTCCTACAATGAGCAGTTCTTC

D gene: NA
J gene: TRBJ1-6
V gene: TRBV7-6
clone size: NA
CDR3 protein: CASSLGPGSPLHF
CDR3 DNA: TGTGCCAGCAGCCTAGGCCCCGGTTCACCCCTCCACTTT

D gene: NA
J gene: TRBJ2-7
V gene: TRBV5-1
clone size: NA
CDR3 protein: CASSSRDGTYEQYF
CDR3 DNA: TGCGCCAGCAGCTCCCGGGACGGGACTTACGAGCAGTACTTC

D gene: NA
J gene: TRBJ1-6
V gene: TRBV5-1
clone size: NA
CDR3 protein: CASSLELNSYNSPLHF
CDR3 DNA: TGCGCCAGCAGCTTGGAGCTGAACTCCTATAATTCACCCCTCCACTTT

D gene: NA
J gene: TRBJ2-5
V gene: TRBV6-5
clone size: NA
CDR3 protein: CASSYSGLETQYF
CDR3 DNA: TGTGCCAGCAGTTATTCGGGGTTAGAGACCCAGTACTTC

D gene: TRBD2
J gene: TRBJ2-7
V gene: TRBV5-1
clone size: NA
CDR3 protein: CASSLGGGTSGYEQYF
CDR3 DNA: TGCGCCAGCAGCTTGGGCGGGGGAACAAGTGGCTACGAGCAGTACTTC

D gene: NA
J gene: TRBJ2-7
V gene: TRBV5-4
clone size: NA
CDR3 protein: CASSLEGPREQYF
CDR3 DNA: TGTGCCAGCAGCTTAGAGGGGCCCAGAGAGCAGTACTTC

D gene: NA
J gene: TRBJ1-5
V gene: TRBV7-9
clone size: NA
CDR3 protein: CASSSKGGNQPQHF
CDR3 DNA: TGTGCCAGCAGCTCCAAGGGGGGCAATCAGCCCCAGCATTTT

D gene: TRBD2
J gene: TRBJ2-1
V gene: TRBV5-1
clone size: NA
CDR3 protein: CASSAKGAGGGNEQFF
CDR3 DNA: TGCGCCAGCAGCGCAAAAGGAGCGGGGGGAGGTAATGAGCAGTTCTTC

D gene: TRBD1
J gene: TRBJ1-2
V gene: TRBV7-9
clone size: NA
CDR3 protein: CASSLGTGDGYTF
CDR3 DNA: TGTGCCAGCAGCCTAGGGACAGGCGATGGCTACACCTTC

D gene: NA
J gene: TRBJ2-5
V gene: TRBV10-3
clone size: NA
CDR3 protein: CAISVSETQYF
CDR3 DNA: TGTGCCATCAGTGTGTCGGAGACCCAGTACTTC

D gene: NA
J gene: TRBJ1-5
V gene: TRBV19
clone size: NA
CDR3 protein: CASSSNQPQHF
CDR3 DNA: TGTGCCAGTAGCAGCAATCAGCCCCAGCATTTT

D gene: TRBD1
J gene: TRBJ1-1
V gene: TRBV9
clone size: NA
CDR3 protein: CASSVAPDRGRTEAFF
CDR3 DNA: TGTGCCAGCAGCGTAGCCCCAGACAGGGGGCGGACTGAAGCTTTCTTT

D gene: NA
J gene: TRBJ2-1
V gene: TRBV10-3
clone size: NA
CDR3 protein: CAISTPSLPYNEQFF
CDR3 DNA: TGTGCCATCAGTACCCCCAGTCTCCCCTACAATGAGCAGTTCTTC

D gene: NA
J gene: TRBJ1-2
V gene: TRBV6-5
clone size: NA
CDR3 protein: CASSYGGSRYGYTF
CDR3 DNA: TGTGCCAGCAGTTACGGGGGGTCGCGCTATGGCTACACCTTC

D gene: NA
J gene: TRBJ2-7
V gene: TRBV4-3
clone size: NA
CDR3 protein: CASSQDRGSRSYEQYF
CDR3 DNA: TGCGCCAGCAGCCAAGATAGGGGTAGTCGCTCCTACGAGCAGTACTTC

D gene: NA
J gene: TRBJ2-3
V gene: TRBV29-1
clone size: NA
CDR3 protein: CSVEALSTDTQYF
CDR3 DNA: TGCAGCGTTGAAGCCCTTAGCACAGATACGCAGTATTTT

D gene: TRBD1
J gene: TRBJ2-7
V gene: TRBV13
clone size: NA
CDR3 protein: CASRVRDRGHEQYF
CDR3 DNA: TGTGCCAGCAGGGTCCGGGACAGGGGCCACGAGCAGTACTTC

D gene: NA
J gene: TRBJ2-6
V gene: TRBV19
clone size: once
CDR3 protein: CASSIENLLLGSGANVLTF
CDR3 DNA: TGTGCCAGTAGTATAGAAAACCTCCTCCTCGGCTCTGGGGCCAACGTCCTGACTTTC

D gene: NA
J gene: TRBJ2-2
V gene: TRBV6-1
clone size: NA
CDR3 protein: CASSVTAGTNTGELFF
CDR3 DNA: TGTGCCAGCAGTGTAACGGCAGGGACGAACACCGGGGAGCTGTTTTTT

D gene: NA
J gene: TRBJ2-7
V gene: TRBV19
clone size: NA
CDR3 protein: CATKRFGQSYEQYF
CDR3 DNA: TGTGCCACAAAACGGTTTGGACAGTCCTACGAGCAGTACTTC

D gene: NA
J gene: TRBJ1-1
V gene: TRBV29-1
clone size: NA
CDR3 protein: CSVPGDREGGMNTEAFF
CDR3 DNA: TGCAGCGTTCCTGGGGACCGGGAGGGAGGGATGAACACTGAAGCTTTCTTT

D gene: NA
J gene: TRBJ2-1
V gene: TRBV6-9
clone size: NA
CDR3 protein: CASSPHTRQLYNEQFF
CDR3 DNA: TGTGCCAGCAGTCCCCATACTAGACAACTTTACAATGAGCAGTTCTTC

D gene: TRBD1
J gene: TRBJ2-7
V gene: TRBV7-9
clone size: NA
CDR3 protein: CASSSTGPHEQYF
CDR3 DNA: TGTGCCAGCAGCTCGACAGGGCCCCACGAGCAGTACTTC

D gene: NA
J gene: TRBJ2-6
V gene: TRBV19
clone size: NA
CDR3 protein: CASSSGKSGANVLTF
CDR3 DNA: TGTGCCAGTAGTTCCGGGAAATCTGGGGCCAACGTCCTGACTTTC

D gene: TRBD1
J gene: TRBJ1-5
V gene: TRBV28
clone size: NA
CDR3 protein: CASTDRGNQPQHF
CDR3 DNA: TGTGCCAGCACCGACAGGGGTAATCAGCCCCAGCATTTT

D gene: NA
J gene: TRBJ1-3
V gene: TRBV5-8
clone size: once
CDR3 protein: CASSLGRSNSGNTIYF
CDR3 DNA: TGTGCCAGCAGCTTAGGAAGGAGCAACTCTGGAAACACCATATATTTT

D gene: NA
J gene: TRBJ1-1
V gene: TRBV19
clone size: NA
CDR3 protein: CASRRGGRGDTEAFF
CDR3 DNA: TGTGCCAGCCGCCGGGGGGGGAGAGGGGACACTGAAGCTTTCTTT

D gene: TRBD1
J gene: TRBJ1-1
V gene: TRBV20-1
clone size: NA
CDR3 protein: CSASGTAEAFF
CDR3 DNA: TGCAGTGCTTCCGGGACAGCTGAAGCTTTCTTT

D gene: NA
J gene: TRBJ1-1
V gene: TRBV6-1
clone size: NA
CDR3 protein: CASSVRGMDTEAFF
CDR3 DNA: TGTGCCAGCAGTGTACGGGGCATGGACACTGAAGCTTTCTTT

D gene: NA
J gene: TRBJ2-7
V gene: TRBV30
clone size: NA
CDR3 protein: CAWSPWDIHYEQYF
CDR3 DNA: TGTGCCTGGAGTCCCTGGGACATACACTACGAGCAGTACTTC

D gene: TRBD1
J gene: TRBJ2-1
V gene: TRBV5-8
clone size: NA
CDR3 protein: CASSLGQGVGNEQFF
CDR3 DNA: TGTGCCAGCAGCTTGGGGCAGGGGGTAGGAAATGAGCAGTTCTTC